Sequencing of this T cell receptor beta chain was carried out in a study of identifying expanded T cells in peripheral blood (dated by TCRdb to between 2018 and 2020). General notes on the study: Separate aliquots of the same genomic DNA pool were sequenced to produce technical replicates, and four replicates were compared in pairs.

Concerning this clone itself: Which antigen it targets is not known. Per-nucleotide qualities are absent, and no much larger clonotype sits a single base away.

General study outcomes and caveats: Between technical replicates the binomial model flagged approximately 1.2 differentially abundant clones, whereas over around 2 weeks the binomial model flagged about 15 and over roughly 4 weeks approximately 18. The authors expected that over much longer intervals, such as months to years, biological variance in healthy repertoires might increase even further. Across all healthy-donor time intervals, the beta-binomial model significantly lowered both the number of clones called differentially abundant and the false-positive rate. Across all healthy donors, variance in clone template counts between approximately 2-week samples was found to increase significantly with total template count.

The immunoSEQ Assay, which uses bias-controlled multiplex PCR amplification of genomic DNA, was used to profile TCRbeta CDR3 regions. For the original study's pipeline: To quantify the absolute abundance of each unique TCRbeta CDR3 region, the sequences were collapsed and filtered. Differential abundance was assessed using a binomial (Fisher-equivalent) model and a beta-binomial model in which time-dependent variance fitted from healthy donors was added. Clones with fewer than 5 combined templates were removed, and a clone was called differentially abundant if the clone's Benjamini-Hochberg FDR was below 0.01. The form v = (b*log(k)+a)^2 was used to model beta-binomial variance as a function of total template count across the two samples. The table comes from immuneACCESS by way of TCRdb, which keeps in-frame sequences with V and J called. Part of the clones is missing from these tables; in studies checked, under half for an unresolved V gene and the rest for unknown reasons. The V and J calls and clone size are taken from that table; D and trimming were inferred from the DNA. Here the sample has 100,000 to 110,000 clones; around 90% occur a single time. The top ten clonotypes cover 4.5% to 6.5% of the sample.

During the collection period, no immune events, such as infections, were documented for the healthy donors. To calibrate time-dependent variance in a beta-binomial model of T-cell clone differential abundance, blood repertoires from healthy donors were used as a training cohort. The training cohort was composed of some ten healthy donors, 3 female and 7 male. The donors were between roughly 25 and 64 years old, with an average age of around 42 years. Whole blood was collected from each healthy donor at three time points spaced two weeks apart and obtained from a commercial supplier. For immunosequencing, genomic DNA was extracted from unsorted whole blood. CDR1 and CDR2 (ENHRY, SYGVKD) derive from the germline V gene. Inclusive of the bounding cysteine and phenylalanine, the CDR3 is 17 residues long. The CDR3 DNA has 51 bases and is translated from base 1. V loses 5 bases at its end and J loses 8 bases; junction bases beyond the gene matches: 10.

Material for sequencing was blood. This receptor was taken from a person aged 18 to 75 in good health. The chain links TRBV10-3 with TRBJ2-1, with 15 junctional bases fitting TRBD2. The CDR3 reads CAISQGLAGGLLDEQFF. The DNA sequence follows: TGTGCCATCAGTCAAGGACTAGCGGGAGGGCTTTTGGATGAGCAGTTCTTC.